The 32 T cell receptor beta chains presented below share a single source sample, sequenced in a study of pediatric ulcerative colitis. The table came from immunoSEQ multiplex PCR; TCRdb's copy has only in-frame clones and leaves some out. The sample holds tens of thousands of clones, roughly 83% seen once. Source material: blood. These receptors were collected from a girl aged 5 to 17 with moderate ulcerative colitis.

CDR3 nucleotide sequence: TGTGCCAGCAGATGGCAGACAGGGGTTGGCACTGAAGCTTTCTTT. It specifies CASRWQTGVGTEAFF. This chain joins TRBV5-5 and TRBJ1-1; 8 bases agree with TRBD1. CDR3 size: 15 residues. V trimming: 5 bases; J trimming: 4 bases; junction bases outside the gene matches: 10. Germline V gene lookup returns CDR1 SGHKS and CDR2 YYEKEE (reference sequence).

The rearrangement links TRBV6-5 to TRBJ1-2, with 12 bases lining up with TRBD1. Germline V gene sequence: CDR1 MNHEY, CDR2 SVGAGI. CDR3 length: 15 amino acids. J gave up 5 bases and V 4 bases, and 5 bases lay outside the gene matches. The CDR3 region is CASSSGTGGKYGYTF. The CDR3 bases are TGTGCCAGCAGTTCCGGGACAGGGGGCAAGTATGGCTACACCTTC.

This clone was seen a handful of times. The J gene is TRBJ1-1, the V gene TRBV7-9; D is unclear. This CDR3 is 12 amino acids long. V was shortened by 5 bases and J by 7 bases, with 11 bases between the two germline ends. CDR1 is SEHNR and CDR2 is FQNEAQ in the germline V gene (reference sequence). The CDR3 sequence is CASSVVGIEAFF. The CDR3 bases are TGTGCCAGCAGCGTCGTGGGAATTGAAGCTTTCTTT.

This clone is judged large (0.1 to 1%). The chain is built from TRBV5-1 and TRBJ2-1, with 10 positions matching TRBD2. CDR1 and CDR2 from the germline V gene are SGHRS and YFSETQ. Unmatched junction bases numbered 7, after V lost 0 bases and J lost 4 bases. This CDR3 has 17 amino acids. The CDR3 region is CASSLEASGRGYNEQFF. The CDR3, as DNA: TGCGCCAGCAGCTTGGAGGCTAGCGGGAGAGGGTACAATGAGCAGTTCTTC.

The chain is built from TRBV6-1 and TRBJ1-5; no clear D. Trimming took 6 bases from V and 5 from J, leaving 11 bases between them. The CDR3 runs to 13 residues. The germline V gene encodes CDR1 MNHNS and CDR2 SASEGT. CDR3 DNA: TGTGCCAGCAGGGTACAGCAAGATCAGCCCCAGCATTTT. Protein: CASRVQQDQPQHF.

The chain employs TRBV11-3 and TRBJ2-3; tentative D call: TRBD1 (5 bases). The CDR3 is 14 residues long. Germline CDR1 SGHNT, CDR2 YENEEA. V was shortened by 4 bases and J by 0 bases, with 8 bases between the two germline ends. The CDR3 here is CASSWGRSTDTQYF. CDR3 nucleotides: TGTGCCAGCAGCTGGGGCCGCAGCACAGATACGCAGTATTTT. The full variable domain, with the rest looked up from reference TRBV11-3 and TRBJ2-3, is EAGVVQSPRYKIIEKKQPVAFWCNPISGHNTLYWYLQNLGQGPELLIRYENEEAVDDSQLPKDRFSAERLKGVDSTLKIQPAELGDSAVYLCASSWGRSTDTQYFGPGTRLTVL.

CDR3 DNA: TGTGCCAGCAGCTTAGTCCCGAGGAGCTCCTACGAGCAGTACTTC. Translated: CASSLVPRSSYEQYF. The V call is TRBV7-9, the J call TRBJ2-7; D is unresolved. The length of the CDR3 is 15 residues. V was pared by 1 base and J by 0 bases, with 10 bases between. Per the germline V gene, CDR1 is SEHNR and CDR2 is FQNEAQ (reference sequence).

This clone came up a few times. The junction and the germline gene differ at one end; a read error may be behind it. Written as DNA, the CDR3 is TGTGCCAGTAGTTTGGGACAGGCCTACCATGAGCAGTTCTTC. Its protein product is CASSLGQAYHEQFF. The chain is built from TRBV19 and TRBJ2-1, with 8 bases matching TRBD1. The CDR3 totals 14 residues. CDR1 is LNHDA and CDR2 is SQIVND in the germline V gene (reference sequence). Combining the CDR3 with reference TRBV19 and TRBJ2-1 gives the whole variable domain DGGITQSPKYLFRKEGQNVTLSCEQNLNHDAMYWYRQDPGQGLRLIYYSQIVNDFQKGDIAEGYSVSREKKESFPLTVTSAQKNPTAFYLCASSLGQAYHEQFFGPGTRLTVL.

The chain is built from TRBV28 and TRBJ2-2, with a possible D match to TRBD1 (5 bases). The CDR3 consists of 13 residues. V was cut by 6 bases and J by 2 bases, with 7 bases left in between. Germline V gene data show CDR1 as MDHEN and CDR2 as SYDVKM. The CDR3 bases are TGTGCCAGCAGGGGGCATAACACCGGGGAGCTGTTTTTT. This codes for CASRGHNTGELFF.

The gene calls are TRBV7-2 and TRBJ1-2; 12 bases are a match to TRBD1. The CDR3 runs 18 residues. Losses at the gene ends were 5 bases for V and 3 bases for J; bases not matched to a gene: 13. CDR1 is SGHTA and CDR2 is FQGNSA in the germline V gene. CDR3 DNA: TGTGCCAGCAGCCAAGGTTCCCGTGGGACAGGGGGCGACTATGGCTACACCTTC. Amino acids: CASSQGSRGTGGDYGYTF. Drawing the rest from reference TRBV7-2 and TRBJ1-2, the complete variable domain is GAGVSQSPSNKVTEKGKDVELRCDPISGHTALYWYRQSLGQGLEFLIYFQGNSAPDKSGLPSDRFSAERTGGSVSTLTIQRTQQEDSAVYLCASSQGSRGTGGDYGYTFGSGTRLTVV.

The rearrangement links TRBV7-2 to TRBJ1-1; possible D gene TRBD1, 5 bases. The germline V gene has CDR1 SGHTA and CDR2 FQGNSA. Trimming shortened V by 6 bases and J by 5 bases, and 19 bases separated the two germline ends. This CDR3 has 15 amino acids. DNA for the CDR3: TGTGCCAGCAGTCCCCACCGGGGGGTGATTACTGAAGCTTTCTTT. As protein: CASSPHRGVITEAFF.

This clone was detected a few times. This chain joins TRBV19 and TRBJ1-5; a possible D gene is TRBD1 (5 bases). Trimming cost V 3 bases and J 2 bases, with 8 bases left between them. The CDR3 is 14 amino acids. The germline gives CDR1 LNHDA, CDR2 SQIVND (reference sequence). The DNA of the CDR3 is TGTGCCAGTAGTATCTTAGGGGGCAATCAGCCCCAGCATTTT. Translated, it gives CASSILGGNQPQHF.

The chain joins TRBV27 to TRBJ2-6; D not certain. Trimming left V 3 bases short and J 0 bases short, with 9 bases between. The CDR3 sequence is 16 residues long. CDR1 is MNHEY and CDR2 is SMNVEV in the germline V gene (reference sequence). The CDR3 bases are TGTGCCAGCAGTTTCGGCGGACGCTCTGGGGCCAACGTCCTGACTTTC. As protein: CASSFGGRSGANVLTF.

The V and J genes are TRBV14 and TRBJ2-7; TRBD1 aligns across 9 bases. J was trimmed by 2 bases and V by 1 base; bases with no gene match: 0. The CDR3 has 14 residues. Germline values: CDR1 SGHDN, CDR2 FVKESK. The CDR3 bases are TGTGCCAGCAGCCAAGGGACAGGGGCCTACGAGCAGTACTTC. It is translated as CASSQGTGAYEQYF.

This clone was detected only a few times. V gene TRBV11-3 combines with J gene TRBJ1-1; TRBD1 matches at 7 bases. The V gene's germline CDR1 is SGHNT and CDR2 YENEEA. Trimming took 2 bases from V and 1 from J; bases not matched to a gene: 1. The CDR3 has 14 residues. CDR3 in DNA: TGTGCCAGCAGCTTAAACAGGGGGAACACTGAAGCTTTCTTT. It is translated as CASSLNRGNTEAFF.

The rearrangement uses TRBV4-1 and TRBJ1-1, with D possibly matching TRBD1 (5 bases). V lost 6 bases and J 5 bases, leaving 16 bases between the germline ends. The length of the CDR3 is 14 residues. Germline lookup yields CDR1 MGHRA and CDR2 YSYEKL. The CDR3 DNA sequence: TGCGCCAGCAGTCAACTTACAGGTGGGACTGAAGCTTTCTTT. As protein: CASSQLTGGTEAFF.

The sample holds one count of this clone. The chain carries TRBV5-6 and TRBJ2-5; D gene ambiguous. Germline lookup yields CDR1 SGHDT and CDR2 YYEEEE. Trimming cost V 0 bases and J 4 bases, with 4 bases left between them. The CDR3 runs 12 residues. CDR3 coding DNA: TGTGCCAGCAGCTTGGCCCCAGAGACCCAGTACTTC. This translates into CASSLAPETQYF.

The rearrangement uses TRBV28 and TRBJ2-1, with 7 bases aligning to TRBD2. V shed 6 bases and J 15 bases; nucleotides not matched to a gene: 17. Germline V gives CDR1 MDHEN, CDR2 SYDVKM. This CDR3 spans 14 amino acids. This CDR3 is CASSLELRAGVPFF. For the CDR3, the DNA is TGTGCCAGCAGCCTGGAGCTCAGGGCGGGAGTCCCGTTCTTC.

The V and J genes are TRBV6-5 and TRBJ2-1; 7 bases map to TRBD2. Germline lookup yields CDR1 MNHEY and CDR2 SVGAGI. V lost 4 bases and J lost 4; bases outside the gene matches: 7. The CDR3 is 15 residues long. In nucleotides, the CDR3 is TGTGCCAGCAGTTCCCGGGACTACCCTTACAATGAGCAGTTCTTC. It codes for CASSSRDYPYNEQFF.

V gene TRBV19 combines with J gene TRBJ2-1; unclear D gene. This CDR3 spans 13 amino acids. Trimming removed 3 bases at V and 5 bases at J, with 8 bases between. CDR1 and CDR2 from the germline V gene are LNHDA and SQIVND (reference sequence). The CDR3 coding sequence is TGTGCCAGTAGTATCTTTTATGACAATGAGCAGTTCTTC. This translates into CASSIFYDNEQFF.

The chain uses TRBV19 and TRBJ2-7, with TRBD1 identical over 7 bases. Trimming removed 3 bases from V and 8 bases from J; junction bases left unmatched: 7. The CDR3 runs 13 residues. Looked up from germline, CDR1 is LNHDA and CDR2 is SQIVND (reference sequence). The CDR3 region is CASSMAKTGKQYF. In DNA form, the CDR3 reads TGTGCCAGTAGTATGGCTAAGACAGGGAAGCAGTACTTC.

The rearrangement joins TRBV19 to TRBJ2-4; maybe TRBD1 (6 bases). V lost 3 bases to trimming and J lost 8 bases, with 14 bases between them. The germline V gene encodes CDR1 LNHDA and CDR2 SQIVND (reference sequence). The CDR3 has 14 amino acids. In DNA form, the CDR3 reads TGTGCCAGTAGTATTTTCAGGGGTCTAGACATTCAGTACTTC. Amino acid sequence: CASSIFRGLDIQYF.

This sequence joins TRBV6-1 and TRBJ1-5; no clear D gene. The CDR3 consists of 13 residues. CDR1 is MNHNS, CDR2 SASEGT, per germline. Trimming removed 2 bases from V and 0 bases from J, with 2 bases in between. The CDR3 loop is CASSEFSNQPQHF. For the CDR3, the DNA is TGTGCCAGCAGTGAATTTAGCAATCAGCCCCAGCATTTT.

CDR3 in DNA: TGTGCCAGCAGTCCCCGTCCCCTGTCTGGGACCCAGTACTTC. Translation gives CASSPRPLSGTQYF. The rearrangement uses TRBV28 and TRBJ2-5, with D unresolved. Germline V CDR1 and CDR2: MDHEN, SYDVKM. V lost 5 bases to trimming and J lost 7 bases, with 17 bases between them. The CDR3 loop spans 14 amino acids.

Only a few counts were recorded for this clone. Additional DNA sequences in this sample encode the identical CDR3. Here the CDR3 reads CASSLIQGAGGYTF. DNA for the CDR3: TGTGCCAGCAGCTTAATACAGGGCGCGGGGGGCTACACCTTC. The chain joins TRBV7-8 to TRBJ1-2, with D possibly being TRBD1 (6 bases). V was shortened by 2 bases and J by 8 bases, with 15 bases between the two germline ends. This CDR3 has 14 residues. The germline V gene encodes CDR1 SGHVS and CDR2 FQNEAQ.

This rearrangement joins TRBV5-1 to TRBJ2-3; 9 nucleotides line up with TRBD2. Germline V gene data show CDR1 as SGHRS and CDR2 as YFSETQ. The V and J ends lost 3 bases and 2 bases, in that order; junction bases with no gene match: 7. The CDR3 is 16 amino acids. In DNA form, the CDR3 reads TGCGCCAGCAGCTCCATAGCGGGGGTGAACACAGATACGCAGTATTTT. It is translated as CASSSIAGVNTDTQYF.

The DNA of the CDR3 is TGTGCCAGCAGCTCTACCTTAGCGGACTACTCCTACAATGAGCAGTTCTTC. Its translation: CASSSTLADYSYNEQFF. V gene TRBV5-4 combines with J gene TRBJ2-1; the D gene is possibly TRBD2 (6 bases). The germline gives CDR1 SGHNT, CDR2 YYREEE (reference sequence). V was pared by 3 bases and J by 0 bases, with 16 bases between. This CDR3 spans 17 amino acids.

This clone appeared a single time. The J gene is TRBJ2-5, the V gene TRBV5-1, with 7 bases fitting TRBD1. The V gene end was trimmed by 0 bases and the J gene end by 3 bases; junction bases not matched to a gene: 5. Germline V gene data show CDR1 as SGHRS and CDR2 as YFSETQ. The CDR3 spans 15 residues. The CDR3 DNA is TGCGCCAGCAGCTTGGGGGGACAGATGAAAGAGACCCAGTACTTC. Protein product: CASSLGGQMKETQYF.

This chain links TRBV4-3 with TRBJ2-7; D is possibly TRBD1 or TRBD2 (5 bases each). V lost 2 bases, J lost 2 bases, and 19 bases lay in between. CDR1 is LGHNA and CDR2 is YSLEER in the germline V gene. The CDR3 extends over 17 amino acids. The CDR3 is CASSQNWGGPSTYEQYF. In DNA form, the CDR3 reads TGCGCCAGCAGCCAAAACTGGGGCGGGCCATCAACCTACGAGCAGTACTTC.

The chain couples TRBV2 to TRBJ2-4; D uncertain. The germline gives CDR1 SNHLY, CDR2 FYNNEI. The V end was cut by 10 bases, the J end by 8 bases, with 12 bases between. The CDR3 contains 11 residues. The CDR3, as DNA: TGTGCCACCAGAAGTTTAGACATTCAGTACTTC. Translated, it gives CATRSLDIQYF.

This sequence joins TRBV30 and TRBJ1-2; 8 bases map to TRBD1. Germline lookup yields CDR1 GTSNPN and CDR2 SVGIG (reference sequence). The CDR3 loop spans 13 amino acids. V shed 2 bases, J shed 11 bases, and the junction held 10 bases outside the gene matches. CDR3 in amino acids: CAWSPAGGVRYTF. CDR3 DNA: TGTGCCTGGAGTCCCGCAGGGGGCGTACGATACACCTTC. The complete variable domain, with remaining parts taken from reference TRBV30 and TRBJ1-2, reads SQTIHQWPATLVQPVGSPLSLECTVEGTSNPNLYWYRQAAGRGLQLLFYSVGIGQISSEVPQNLSASRPQDRQFILSSKKLLLSDSGFYLCAWSPAGGVRYTFGSGTRLTVV.

DNA for the CDR3: TGTGCCAGCAGCTACACAGATAACACAGATACGCAGTATTTT. Amino acids: CASSYTDNTDTQYF. V usage is TRBV7-9 and J usage is TRBJ2-3; no reliable D call. Trimming shortened V by 4 bases and J by 2 bases, and 10 bases separated the two germline ends. Germline V gives CDR1 SEHNR, CDR2 FQNEAQ (reference sequence). The CDR3 has 14 residues.